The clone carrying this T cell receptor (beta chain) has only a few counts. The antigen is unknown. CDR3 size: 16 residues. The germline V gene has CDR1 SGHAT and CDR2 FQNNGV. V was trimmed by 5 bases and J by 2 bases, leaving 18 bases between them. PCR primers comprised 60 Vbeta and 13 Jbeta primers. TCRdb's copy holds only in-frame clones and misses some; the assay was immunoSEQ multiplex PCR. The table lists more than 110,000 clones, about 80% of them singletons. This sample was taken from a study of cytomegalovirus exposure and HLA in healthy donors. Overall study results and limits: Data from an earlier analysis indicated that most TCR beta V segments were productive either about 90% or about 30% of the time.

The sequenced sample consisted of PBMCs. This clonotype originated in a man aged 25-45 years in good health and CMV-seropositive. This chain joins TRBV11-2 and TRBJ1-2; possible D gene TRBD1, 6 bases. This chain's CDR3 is CASSPTPGTTNYGYTF. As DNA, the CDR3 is TGTGCCAGCAGCCCCACCCCAGGGACAACGAACTATGGCTACACCTTC.